These 29 T cell receptor beta chains share one sample of origin, sequenced in a study of T-cell reconstitution after alpha-beta-depleted transplantation in children. TCRbeta library construction was performed incorporating unique molecular identifiers. TCRdb reanalysed the PCR reads using MiXCR and keeps one entry per CDR3 protein. The sample lists around 200,000 distinct CDR3 sequences, 6% to 7% occurring once. Sequenced here: PBMCs from the stem cell graft donor, sampled from the stem cell graft. These TCRs come from a human donor who donated a stem cell graft to a child with Wiskott-Aldrich syndrome.

There are many counts of this clonotype. The chain couples TRBV18 to TRBJ2-5; D perhaps matches TRBD1 (6 bases). CDR3 size: 16 residues. V lost 5 bases and J lost 5, with 21 bases in between. Germline lookup yields CDR1 KGHSH and CDR2 LQKENI. CDR3 residues: CASSTIRGAQGETQYF. As DNA, the CDR3 is TGTGCCAGCTCAACAATACGGGGCGCCCAGGGGGAGACCCAGTACTTC.

This clonotype was counted many times. This chain connects TRBV18 to TRBJ2-5; D tentatively reads TRBD1 or TRBD2 (5 bases each). V was clipped by 3 bases and J by 6 bases, with 11 bases between them. The CDR3 has 13 amino acids. The germline V gene encodes CDR1 KGHSH and CDR2 LQKENI. The CDR3 DNA reads as TGTGCCAGCTCACCGAACCGGGGACAGACCCAGTACTTC. It codes for CASSPNRGQTQYF. Full variable domain (missing parts from reference TRBV18 and TRBJ2-5): NAGVMQNPRHLVRRRGQEARLRCSPMKGHSHVYWYRQLPEEGLKFMVYLQKENIIDESGMPKERFSAEFPKEGPSILRIQQVVRGDSAAYFCASSPNRGQTQYFGPGTRLLVL.

This clonotype was found many times. The chain links TRBV6-1 to TRBJ2-7, with TRBD1 identical over 9 bases. Germline V gives CDR1 MNHNS, CDR2 SASEGT. There are 13 residues in the CDR3. Germline trimming cut 8 bases from V and 3 bases from J; bases unmatched to any gene: 5. Written as DNA, the CDR3 is TGTGCCAGCCACGGGACAGGGAACTACGAGCAGTACTTC. Encoded protein: CASHGTGNYEQYF.

In its sample, this clonotype was seen a few times. This chain connects TRBV3-1 to TRBJ1-5, with TRBD1 as a possible D gene (5 bases). CDR1 and CDR2 from the germline V gene are LGHDT and YNNKEL (reference sequence). This CDR3 region has 13 residues. Trimming took off 4 bases at V and 3 bases at J, with 7 bases between the two ends. For the CDR3, the DNA is TGTGCCAGCAGCCTTGGGACCAATCAGCCCCAGCATTTT. As protein: CASSLGTNQPQHF.

This clonotype was seen many times. The genes are TRBV11-2 and TRBJ2-1; D is unclear. The CDR3 sequence is 11 residues long. Per the germline V gene, CDR1 is SGHAT and CDR2 is FQNNGV. The V end was cut by 4 bases, the J end by 8 bases, with 6 bases between. This chain's CDR3 is CASSSFDEQFF. The CDR3 nucleotides are TGTGCCAGCAGCTCGTTTGATGAGCAGTTCTTC. Full variable domain (remainder filled in from reference TRBV11-2 and TRBJ2-1): EAGVAQSPRYKIIEKRQSVAFWCNPISGHATLYWYQQILGQGPKLLIQFQNNGVVDDSQLPKDRFSAERLKGVDSTLKIQPAKLEDSAVYLCASSSFDEQFFGPGTRLTVL.

This clonotype was counted between two and nine times. This chain connects TRBV9 to TRBJ1-3, with D unclear. The V and J ends lost 0 bases and 0 bases respectively, with 7 bases between them. CDR1 is SGDLS and CDR2 is YYNGEE in the germline V gene. CDR3 length equals 15 residues. CDR3 loop: CASSVVGDSGNTIYF. In DNA form, the CDR3 reads TGTGCCAGCAGCGTAGTGGGCGACTCTGGAAACACCATATATTTT. The full variable domain, rest sourced from reference TRBV9 and TRBJ1-3, is DSGVTQTPKHLITATGQRVTLRCSPRSGDLSVYWYQQSLDQGLQFLIQYYNGEERAKGNILERFSAQQFPDLHSELNLSSLELGDSALYFCASSVVGDSGNTIYFGEGSWLTVV.

This clonotype was counted at least ten times. The rearrangement links TRBV10-1 to TRBJ2-3; D gene unclear. V was trimmed by 1 base and J by 0 bases, leaving 8 bases between them. CDR3 length equals 15 residues. The germline V gene encodes CDR1 WNHNN and CDR2 SYGVQD (reference sequence). The CDR3 protein is CASSEFGGSTDTQYF. In nucleotides, the CDR3 is TGCGCCAGCAGTGAGTTTGGCGGTAGCACAGATACGCAGTATTTT.

This clonotype was picked up many times. The rearrangement joins TRBV5-1 to TRBJ2-3, with D possibly TRBD2 on 5 matching bases. CDR1 and CDR2 (germline): SGHRS, YFSETQ. Trimming removed 6 bases at V and 1 base at J, with 15 bases between. This CDR3 spans 15 amino acids. The CDR3 DNA is TGCGCCAGCACCGAACGGCTAGCAGGCACAGATACGCAGTATTTT. Translation: CASTERLAGTDTQYF.

This clonotype was detected many times. The chain is built from TRBV20-1 and TRBJ1-4; 10 bases agree with TRBD1. The CDR3 is 13 residues long. J gave up 6 bases and V 6 bases, and 4 bases lay outside the gene matches. Germline assignment: CDR1 DFQATT and CDR2 SNEGSKA (reference sequence). CDR3 DNA sequence: TGCAGTGCCTCCGGACAGGGGGATGAAAAACTGTTTTTT. This codes for CSASGQGDEKLFF.

This clonotype was recorded many times. The chain has TRBV20-1 and TRBJ2-1, with 7 bases that match TRBD2. Germline loops: CDR1 DFQATT, CDR2 SNEGSKA (reference sequence). With V trimmed by 0 bases and J by 7 bases, 12 bases remained unmatched. The CDR3 extends over 16 amino acids. Here the CDR3 reads CSARETWGGRRNEQFF. Written as DNA, the CDR3 is TGCAGTGCTAGAGAGACATGGGGGGGGAGAAGGAATGAGCAGTTCTTC.

The J gene is TRBJ2-7, the V gene TRBV7-2; possible D gene TRBD2, 5 bases. This CDR3 region has 14 residues. The V gene lost 5 bases and the J gene lost 2 bases, with 13 bases spanning the gap. Per the germline V gene, CDR1 is SGHTA and CDR2 is FQGNSA. CDR3 residues: CASSPRGTTYEQYF. The CDR3 nucleotides read TGTGCCAGCAGCCCCCGGGGTACTACCTACGAGCAGTACTTC.

This clonotype was picked up many times. This chain joins TRBV15 and TRBJ2-1; 7 nucleotides align to TRBD2. There are 15 residues in the CDR3. The J segment lost 7 bases and the V segment lost 6 bases, leaving 12 bases of the junction unmatched. Germline V gene data show CDR1 as LNHNV and CDR2 as YYDKDF (reference sequence). CDR3 sequence (DNA): TGTGCCACCAGACCTGGCGGGAGTGTCTCTAATGAGCAGTTCTTC. Its protein is CATRPGGSVSNEQFF.

With regard to this clonotype: This CDR3 is missing its conserved last phenylalanine or tryptophan, likely due to a read error. The DNA is left out, because the CDR3 cannot be placed on it with certainty; the CDR3 is given as TCRdb lists it. The chain uses TRBV5-5 and TRBJ1-1. CDR1 and CDR2 from the germline V gene are SGHKS and YYEKEE (reference sequence). The CDR3 length equals 12 residues, ends included. The CDR3 sequence is CASSLLGTGSFL.

The sample holds many counts of this clonotype. The V and J genes are TRBV27 and TRBJ2-2, with D unresolved. With 3 bases removed from V and 1 base from J, the gap between germline ends came to 9 bases. The germline CDR1 and CDR2 sequences are MNHEY and SMNVEV (reference sequence). CDR3 length equals 15 residues. Here the CDR3 DNA reads TGTGCCAGCAGTTTCGGGCGACGGAACACCGGGGAGCTGTTTTTT. Amino acid sequence: CASSFGRRNTGELFF.

At least ten counts were recorded for this clonotype. The chain couples TRBV24-1 to TRBJ2-3; perhaps TRBD2 as D (6 bases). V was clipped by 3 bases and J by 2 bases, with 14 bases between them. The CDR3 totals 16 residues. CDR1 is KGHDR, CDR2 SFDVKD, per germline. The chain's CDR3 is CATSDAGRKTTDTQYF. The CDR3 coding sequence is TGTGCCACCAGTGATGCGGGACGAAAAACCACAGATACGCAGTATTTT.

This clonotype was counted many times. The chain combines TRBV20-1 with TRBJ2-1, with unresolved D. Trimming stripped 6 bases from V and 10 bases from J, with 7 bases between. This CDR3 is 9 amino acids long. Germline V CDR1 and CDR2: DFQATT, SNEGSKA (reference sequence). CDR3 sequence reads: CSAAEEQFF. In DNA, the CDR3 is TGCAGTGCCGCGGAGGAGCAGTTCTTC.

This clonotype was seen only a few times. V gene TRBV27 combines with J gene TRBJ2-2; no clear D gene. Between the trimmed V and J ends, which lost 2 bases and 1 base, there was a span of 8 bases. Germline lookup yields CDR1 MNHEY and CDR2 SMNVEV (reference sequence). This CDR3 is 15 amino acids long. The CDR3 protein is CASSLRARNTGELFF. In nucleotides, the CDR3 is TGTGCCAGCAGTTTAAGGGCTCGGAACACCGGGGAGCTGTTTTTT.

The genes are TRBV7-2 and TRBJ2-7; a possible D gene is TRBD2 (6 bases). From germline, CDR1 is SGHTA and CDR2 FQGNSA. CDR3 size: 14 residues. Trimming pared 5 bases from V and 6 bases from J, leaving 17 bases between. As DNA, the CDR3 is TGTGCCAGCAGCCCAGGTCGGGGGTCGAGCGAGCAGTACTTC. Residues: CASSPGRGSSEQYF.

This clonotype was counted ten times or more. The rearrangement uses TRBV20-1 and TRBJ1-4; D call uncertain. The V end was cut by 3 bases, the J end by 5 bases, with 10 bases between. The CDR3 has 13 amino acids. The V gene's germline CDR1 is DFQATT and CDR2 SNEGSKA (reference sequence). CDR3: CSASTQMNEKLFF. Written as DNA, the CDR3 is TGCAGTGCTAGTACCCAGATGAATGAAAAACTGTTTTTT.

The sample holds a few counts of this clonotype. The V call is TRBV5-1, the J call TRBJ1-3, with D perhaps matching TRBD1 (5 bases). This CDR3 is 13 amino acids long. Trimming took off 5 bases at V and 1 base at J, with 7 bases between the two ends. CDR1 is SGHRS, CDR2 YFSETQ, per germline. The CDR3 region is CASRPGSGNTIYF. The CDR3 DNA is TGCGCCAGCAGGCCAGGGTCTGGAAACACCATATATTTT.

Ten or more counts support this clonotype. This chain joins TRBV5-1 and TRBJ2-5; the D is unclear. CDR3 size: 12 residues. Germline V gives CDR1 SGHRS, CDR2 YFSETQ. Trimming removed 4 bases from V and 4 bases from J, with 8 bases in between. CDR3 loop: CASSQPGETQYF. For the CDR3, the DNA is TGCGCCAGCAGCCAGCCGGGAGAGACCCAGTACTTC. The full variable domain, completed using reference TRBV5-1 and TRBJ2-5, is KAGVTQTPRYLIKTRGQQVTLSCSPISGHRSVSWYQQTPGQGLQFLFEYFSETQRNKGNFPGRFSGRQFSNSRSEMNVSTLELGDSALYLCASSQPGETQYFGPGTRLLVL.

This clonotype was recorded at least ten times. The chain joins TRBV5-5 to TRBJ2-5, with TRBD1 identical over 9 bases. From germline, CDR1 is SGHKS and CDR2 YYEKEE (reference sequence). The V and J ends lost 4 bases and 1 base, in that order; junction bases with no gene match: 8. The CDR3 has 16 residues. The CDR3 DNA sequence: TGTGCCAGCAGCCTTTTACCGGGACAGGGCCAAGAGACCCAGTACTTC. Protein: CASSLLPGQGQETQYF. Supplemented by reference TRBV5-5 and TRBJ2-5, the full variable domain reads DAGVTQSPTHLIKTRGQQVTLRCSPISGHKSVSWYQQVLGQGPQFIFQYYEKEERGRGNFPDRFSARQFPNYSSELNVNALLLGDSALYLCASSLLPGQGQETQYFGPGTRLLVL.

CDR3 sequence: CASRPIRGGPYNEQFF. The CDR3 coding sequence is TGTGCCAGCAGACCCATTCGCGGCGGACCCTACAATGAGCAGTTCTTC. The rearrangement links TRBV11-2 to TRBJ2-1; the D is unclear. Trimming removed 6 bases from V and 2 bases from J, with 17 bases in between. Germline-derived CDR1 and CDR2 are SGHAT and FQNNGV. The CDR3 has 16 amino acids.

In its sample, this clonotype was seen many times. The chain has TRBV27 and TRBJ1-1; the match to TRBD1 covers 7 bases. With 6 bases clipped from V and 2 bases from J, the junction kept 3 bases outside the gene matches. CDR1 MNHEY and CDR2 SMNVEV come from the germline V gene (reference sequence). This CDR3 is 13 amino acids long. As DNA, the CDR3 is TGTGCCAGCAGACAGGGGATAAACACTGAAGCTTTCTTT. The encoded protein is CASRQGINTEAFF.

This clonotype was detected ten times or more. V and J are TRBV10-3 and TRBJ2-7, with no clear D. The V end lost 3 bases, the J end lost 2 bases, and 11 bases lay between the germline ends. Germline assignment: CDR1 ENHRY and CDR2 SYGVKD. CDR3 size: 14 residues. CDR3 DNA sequence: TGTGCCATCAGTGATATTCAGGTCCCCTACGAGCAGTACTTC. Its protein is CAISDIQVPYEQYF.

The chain is built from TRBV13 and TRBJ1-5; 7 bases are a match to TRBD1. Germline-derived CDR1 and CDR2 are PRHDT and FYEKMQ (reference sequence). This CDR3 has 15 amino acids. The J segment lost 1 base and the V segment lost 2 bases, leaving 2 bases of the junction unmatched. CDR3 DNA sequence: TGTGCCAGCAGCTTAAAACAGGGGAGCAATCAGCCCCAGCATTTT. Amino acids: CASSLKQGSNQPQHF.

For the CDR3, the DNA is TGTGCCAGCAGCCAAGGGGATAGGGAGACCCAGTACTTC. This sequence encodes CASSQGDRETQYF. This chain connects TRBV3-1 to TRBJ2-5; no reliable D call. With 1 base removed from V and 5 bases from J, the gap between germline ends came to 8 bases. This CDR3 has 13 amino acids. The germline V gene encodes CDR1 LGHDT and CDR2 YNNKEL (reference sequence).

This clonotype was seen many times. The V and J genes are TRBV25-1 and TRBJ1-1, with D hard to call. CDR1 MGHDK and CDR2 SYGVNS come from the germline V gene. This CDR3 has 15 residues. V was shortened by 7 bases and J by 4 bases, with 19 bases between the two germline ends. The CDR3 nucleotides are TGTGCCAGCACCCCACGTCGGGGAGTGAGCACTGAAGCTTTCTTT. It codes for CASTPRRGVSTEAFF.

This clonotype has only a few counts. V gene TRBV7-2 combines with J gene TRBJ1-2, with a tentative D call TRBD1 (6 bases). Trimming pared 5 bases from V and 0 bases from J, leaving 13 bases between. Germline V gene data show CDR1 as SGHTA and CDR2 as FQGNSA. The CDR3 loop spans 15 amino acids. Written as DNA, the CDR3 is TGTGCCAGCAGCCCCCAGACAGGAGCTAACTATGGCTACACCTTC. It specifies CASSPQTGANYGYTF. Full variable domain (missing parts from reference TRBV7-2 and TRBJ1-2): GAGVSQSPSNKVTEKGKDVELRCDPISGHTALYWYRQSLGQGLEFLIYFQGNSAPDKSGLPSDRFSAERTGGSVSTLTIQRTQQEDSAVYLCASSPQTGANYGYTFGSGTRLTVV.